Ten or more counts support the clone carrying this T cell receptor beta chain. This sample is part of a study of T-cell memory formation after mild COVID-19. TCRdb passed the 5' RACE reads through MiXCR, listing each CDR3 protein once. Among 25,000 to 35,000 distinct CDR3 sequences listed, more than 10% were seen once. V dropped 10 bases and J dropped 5 bases, with 15 bases sitting between them. The CDR3 totals 13 residues. Per germline, CDR1 ENHRY and CDR2 SYGVKD. The clonotype was recovered from an adult woman who had mild COVID-19 (a few samples of this study predate the infection). Cell type and time point are not known. Input material: PBMCs or a T cell subset sorted from them (not recorded which). The chain recombines TRBV10-3 with TRBJ1-5; D is ambiguous. The CDR3 is CATGTYVDQPQHF. For the CDR3, the DNA is TGTGCCACCGGAACCTATGTAGATCAGCCCCAGCATTTT.